This T cell receptor beta chain was sequenced during a study of T cell responses to AZD1222 COVID-19 vaccine. Findings and caveats of the study: Reportedly, nearly half the spike-specific TCRs target unmutated variant regions. The donor cohort was predominantly white British with a female majority, and clonal diversity may have been underestimated.

This table comes from immunoSEQ multiplex PCR, and its TCRdb copy is limited to in-frame clones, with some not included. Of some 280,000 clones in the sample, approximately 94% were seen once. Comments on this clone: The antigen remains undetermined.

Analyses pooled second doses at about 4 or about 12 weeks. V was clipped by 4 bases and J by 0 bases, with 19 bases between them. CDR1 is SGDLS and CDR2 is YYNGEE in the germline V gene. CDR3 length equals 17 residues. The origin of this receptor is an adult who received the AZD1222 COVID-19 vaccine. The rearrangement joins TRBV9 to TRBJ1-1, with TRBD1 as a possible D gene (5 bases). This sample comprised peripheral blood, obtained 28 days after the second AZD1222 dose. The CDR3 region is CASSPGTGKPLNTEAFF. The CDR3 DNA sequence: TGTGCCAGCAGCCCGGGTACAGGAAAGCCCCTGAACACTGAAGCTTTCTTT.